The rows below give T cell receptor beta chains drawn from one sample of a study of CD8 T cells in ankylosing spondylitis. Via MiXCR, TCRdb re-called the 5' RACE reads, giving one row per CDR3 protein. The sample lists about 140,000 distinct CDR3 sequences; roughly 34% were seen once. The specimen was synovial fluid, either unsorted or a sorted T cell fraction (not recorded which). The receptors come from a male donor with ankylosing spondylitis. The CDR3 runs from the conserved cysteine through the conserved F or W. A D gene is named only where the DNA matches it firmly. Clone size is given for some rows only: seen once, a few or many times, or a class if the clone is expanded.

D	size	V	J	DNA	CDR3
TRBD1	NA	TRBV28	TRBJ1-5	TGTGCCAGCATCAGGGGGGGGGGCGCTGAGCCCCAGCATTTT	CASIRGGGAEPQHF
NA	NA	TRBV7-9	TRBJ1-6	TGTGCCAGCAGCTTAAGGTTTTCACCCCTCCACTTT	CASSLRFSPLHF
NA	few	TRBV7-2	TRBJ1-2	TGTGCCAGCAGCCGACCGGGAGAGTATTCTCGCTACACCTTC	CASSRPGEYSRYTF
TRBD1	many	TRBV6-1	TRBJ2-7	TGTGCCAGCAGCTCCCAGAGGACAGGGAGCTACGAGCAGTACTTC	CASSSQRTGSYEQYF
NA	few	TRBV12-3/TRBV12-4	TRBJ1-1	TGTGCCAGCAGTTTCCCCCTCGACAGGAGAAAGACTGAAGCTTTCTTT	CASSFPLDRRKTEAFF
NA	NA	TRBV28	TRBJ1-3	TGTGCCAGCAGTTTATTTCCCGACTCCTCTGGAAACACCATATATTTT	CASSLFPDSSGNTIYF
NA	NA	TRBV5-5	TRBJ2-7	TGTGCCAGCAGCTTGGTAACGGACATCAGCGAGCAGTACTTC	CASSLVTDISEQYF
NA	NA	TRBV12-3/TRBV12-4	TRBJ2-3	TGTGCCAGCAGTTTAGGCCGAGAAGATACGCAGTATTTT	CASSLGREDTQYF
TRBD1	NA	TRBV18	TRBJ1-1	TGTGCCAGCTCACCACTGGTAAAGGGGGCTAACACTGAAGCTTTCTTT	CASSPLVKGANTEAFF
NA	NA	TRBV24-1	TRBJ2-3	TGTGCCACCAGTGATTTCAGGGACACAGATACGCAGTATTTT	CATSDFRDTDTQYF
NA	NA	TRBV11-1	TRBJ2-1	TGTGCCAGCAGCTTCATTCCCGTCTCTCCCCTTTTTAACAATGAGCAGTTCTTC	CASSFIPVSPLFNNEQFF
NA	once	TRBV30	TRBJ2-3	TGTGCCGGCTTTCGGGGTCGCACAGATACGCAGTATTTT	CAGFRGRTDTQYF
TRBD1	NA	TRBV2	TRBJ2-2	TGTGCCAGCCGATTTAACTTAGGACAGGGGGCCGGGGAGCTGTTTTTT	CASRFNLGQGAGELFF
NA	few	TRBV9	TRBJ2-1	TGTGCCAGCAGCGCAACAGGGTACTCCTACAATGAGCAGTTCTTC	CASSATGYSYNEQFF
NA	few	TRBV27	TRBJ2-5	TGTGCCAGCTCCCTTCAGGGCAGTCCGGGGACCCAGTACTTC	CASSLQGSPGTQYF
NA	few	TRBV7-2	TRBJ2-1	TGTGCCAGCAGCTTAGCCGGCAGGCATAATGAGCAGTTCTTC	CASSLAGRHNEQFF
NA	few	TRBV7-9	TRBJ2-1	TGTGCCAGCAGCTTAATCAGGGACGGCGAGCAGTTCTTC	CASSLIRDGEQFF
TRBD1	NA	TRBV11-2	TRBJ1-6	TGTGCCAGCAGCGCCCGGGGACAGGGATATTCACCCCTCCACTTT	CASSARGQGYSPLHF
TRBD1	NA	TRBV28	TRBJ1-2	TGTGCCAGCAGTACTCCAGGGGGGACTAACTATGGCTACACCTTC	CASSTPGGTNYGYTF
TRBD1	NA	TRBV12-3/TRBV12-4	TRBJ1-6	TGTGCCAGCAGTTTCAGGGGGTACCTCCACTTT	CASSFRGYLHF
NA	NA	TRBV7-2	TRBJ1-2	TGTGCCAGCAGCTTAGTCCTTGGGGGTAGTTATGGCTACACCTTC	CASSLVLGGSYGYTF
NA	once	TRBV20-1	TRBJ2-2	TGCAGTGCTTCCGGGACCCTCGGGGCCGGGGAGCTGTTTTTT	CSASGTLGAGELFF
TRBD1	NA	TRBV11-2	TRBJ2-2	TGTGCCAGCACCGGGACAGGTTTTACCGGGGAGCTGTTTTTT	CASTGTGFTGELFF
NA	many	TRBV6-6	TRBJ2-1	TGTGCCAGCAGCCTTAGCGCTGTCAATGAGCAGTTCTTC	CASSLSAVNEQFF
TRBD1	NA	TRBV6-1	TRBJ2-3	TGTGCCGGCAGCCGCAAAGGGACAGGGGTTTGGGATACGCAGTATTTT	CAGSRKGTGVWDTQYF
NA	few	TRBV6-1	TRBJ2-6	TGTGCCAGCAGACCCACCACAGTCTCTGGGGCCAACGTCCTGACTTTC	CASRPTTVSGANVLTF
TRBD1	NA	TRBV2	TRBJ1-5	TGTGCCAGCAACCGGGACAGGGGAGGGGATCAGCCCCAGCATTTT	CASNRDRGGDQPQHF
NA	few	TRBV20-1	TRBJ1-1	TGCAGTGCTTTTTTACGGGGAAACACTGAAGCTTTCTTT	CSAFLRGNTEAFF
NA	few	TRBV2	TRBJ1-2	TGTGCCAGCAGACCCGGGACACCCTATGGCTACACCTTC	CASRPGTPYGYTF